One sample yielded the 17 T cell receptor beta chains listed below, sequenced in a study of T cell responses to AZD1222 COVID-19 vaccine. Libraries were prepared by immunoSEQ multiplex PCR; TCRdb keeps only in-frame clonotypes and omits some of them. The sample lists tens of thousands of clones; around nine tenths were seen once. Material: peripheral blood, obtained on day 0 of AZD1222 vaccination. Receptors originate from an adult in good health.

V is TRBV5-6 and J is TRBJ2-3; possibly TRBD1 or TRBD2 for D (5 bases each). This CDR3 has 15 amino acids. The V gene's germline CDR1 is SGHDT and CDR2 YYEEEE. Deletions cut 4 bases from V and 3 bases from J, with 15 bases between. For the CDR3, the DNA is TGTGCCAGCAGCCACGACGGGGCCGGGACAGATACGCAGTATTTT. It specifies CASSHDGAGTDTQYF.

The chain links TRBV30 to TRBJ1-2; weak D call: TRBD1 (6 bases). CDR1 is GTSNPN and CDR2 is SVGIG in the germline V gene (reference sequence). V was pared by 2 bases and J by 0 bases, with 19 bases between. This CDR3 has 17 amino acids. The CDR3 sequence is CAWSTSSDRRTNYGYTF. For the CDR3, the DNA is TGTGCCTGGAGTACTTCCTCCGACAGGAGAACTAACTATGGCTACACCTTC.

The CDR3 DNA reads TGTGCCAGCAGCTTGACAGGGGGAGACGGGTACGAGCAGTACTTC. Its protein is CASSLTGGDGYEQYF. The chain recombines TRBV7-6 with TRBJ2-7; 9 nucleotides match TRBD1. The CDR3 consists of 15 residues. The J segment lost 4 bases and the V segment lost 3 bases, leaving 7 bases of the junction unmatched. Germline V CDR1 and CDR2: SGHVS, FNYEAQ.

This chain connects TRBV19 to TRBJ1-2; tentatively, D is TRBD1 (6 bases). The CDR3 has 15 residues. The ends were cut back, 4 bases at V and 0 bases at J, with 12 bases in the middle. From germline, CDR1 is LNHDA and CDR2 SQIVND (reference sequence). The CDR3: CASSRDGQSNYGYTF. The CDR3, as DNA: TGTGCCAGTAGTAGGGACGGACAGTCTAACTATGGCTACACCTTC.

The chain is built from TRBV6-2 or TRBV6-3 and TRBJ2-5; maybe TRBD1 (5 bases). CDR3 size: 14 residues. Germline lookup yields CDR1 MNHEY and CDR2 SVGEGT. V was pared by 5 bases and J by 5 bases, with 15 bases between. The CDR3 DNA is TGTGCCAGCAGTCGGCGTCAGGGTTCTGAGACCCAGTACTTC. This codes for CASSRRQGSETQYF.

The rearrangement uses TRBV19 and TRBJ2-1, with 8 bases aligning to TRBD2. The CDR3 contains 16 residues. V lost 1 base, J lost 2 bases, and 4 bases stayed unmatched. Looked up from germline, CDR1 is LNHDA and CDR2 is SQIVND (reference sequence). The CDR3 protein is CASSIVHGRAYNEQFF. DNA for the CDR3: TGTGCCAGTAGTATAGTCCACGGGAGGGCCTACAATGAGCAGTTCTTC.

The CDR3 DNA is TGTGCCAGCTCACTGGGGGACAGGGATGGCTATGGCTACACCTTC. This sequence encodes CASSLGDRDGYGYTF. The chain is built from TRBV18 and TRBJ1-2; 9 nucleotides agree with TRBD1. Losses at the gene ends were 4 bases for V and 4 bases for J; bases not matched to a gene: 7. The CDR3 is 15 residues long. The germline V gene encodes CDR1 KGHSH and CDR2 LQKENI.

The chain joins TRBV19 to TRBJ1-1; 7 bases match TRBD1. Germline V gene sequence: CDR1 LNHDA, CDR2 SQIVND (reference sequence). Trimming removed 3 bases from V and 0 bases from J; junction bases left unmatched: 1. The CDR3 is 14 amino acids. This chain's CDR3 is CASSITGVNTEAFF. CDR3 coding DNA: TGTGCCAGTAGTATTACAGGGGTGAACACTGAAGCTTTCTTT.

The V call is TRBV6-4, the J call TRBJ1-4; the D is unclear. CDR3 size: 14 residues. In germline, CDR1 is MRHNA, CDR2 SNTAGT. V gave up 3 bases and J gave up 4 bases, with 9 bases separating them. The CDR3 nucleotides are TGTGCCAGCAGTGAATGGCGGATTAATGAAAAACTGTTTTTT. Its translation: CASSEWRINEKLFF.

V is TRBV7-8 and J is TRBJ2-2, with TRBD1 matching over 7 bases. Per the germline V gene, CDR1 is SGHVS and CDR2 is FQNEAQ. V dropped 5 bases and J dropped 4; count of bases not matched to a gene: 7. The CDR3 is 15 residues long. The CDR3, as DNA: TGTGCCAGCAGCCCAGGGGGTCTTGGCACCGGGGAGCTGTTTTTT. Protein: CASSPGGLGTGELFF.

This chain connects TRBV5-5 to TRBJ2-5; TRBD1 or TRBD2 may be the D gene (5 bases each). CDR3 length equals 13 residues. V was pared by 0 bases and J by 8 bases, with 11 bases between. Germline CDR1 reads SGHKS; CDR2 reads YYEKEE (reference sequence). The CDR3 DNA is TGTGCCAGCAGCTTGGGGGACGGGTTAACCCAGTACTTC. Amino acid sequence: CASSLGDGLTQYF.

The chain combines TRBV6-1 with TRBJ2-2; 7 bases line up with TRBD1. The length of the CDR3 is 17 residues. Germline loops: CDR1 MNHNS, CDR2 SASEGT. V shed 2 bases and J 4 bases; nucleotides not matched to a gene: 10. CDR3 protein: CASSERGPGQSTGELFF. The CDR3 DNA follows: TGTGCCAGCAGTGAACGCGGGCCGGGACAGTCCACCGGGGAGCTGTTTTTT.

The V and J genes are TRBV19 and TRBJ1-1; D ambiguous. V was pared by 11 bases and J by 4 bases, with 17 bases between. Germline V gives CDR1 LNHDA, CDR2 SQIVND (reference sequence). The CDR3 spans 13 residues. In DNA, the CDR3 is TGTGCCTCGTCGACACTATTAGGCACTGAAGCTTTCTTT. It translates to CASSTLLGTEAFF.

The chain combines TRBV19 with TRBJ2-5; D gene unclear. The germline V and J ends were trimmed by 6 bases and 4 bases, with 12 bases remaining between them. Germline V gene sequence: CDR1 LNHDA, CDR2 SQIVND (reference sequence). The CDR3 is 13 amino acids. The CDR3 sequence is CASREVAGETQYF. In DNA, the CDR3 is TGTGCCAGTAGAGAGGTAGCCGGAGAGACCCAGTACTTC.

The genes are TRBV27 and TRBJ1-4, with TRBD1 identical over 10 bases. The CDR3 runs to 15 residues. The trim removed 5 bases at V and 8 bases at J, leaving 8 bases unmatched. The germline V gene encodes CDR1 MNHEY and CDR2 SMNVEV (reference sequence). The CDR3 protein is CASSTGQGVEEKLFF. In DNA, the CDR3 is TGTGCCAGCAGTACAGGACAGGGGGTAGAGGAAAAACTGTTTTTT.

This CDR3 reads CASSPYSETYEQYF. DNA of the CDR3: TGTGCCAGCAGTCCTTATTCGGAGACCTACGAGCAGTACTTC. The chain recombines TRBV27 with TRBJ2-7; no reliable D call. V lost 5 bases and J lost 2, with 13 bases in between. The CDR3 is made up of 14 amino acids. Germline V gene lookup returns CDR1 MNHEY and CDR2 SMNVEV (reference sequence).

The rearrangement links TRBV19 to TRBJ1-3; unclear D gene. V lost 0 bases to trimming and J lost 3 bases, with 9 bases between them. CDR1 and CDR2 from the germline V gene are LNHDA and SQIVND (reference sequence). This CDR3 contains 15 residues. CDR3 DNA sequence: TGTGCCAGTAGTATAGATCGGGAGGTTGGAAACACCATATATTTT. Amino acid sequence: CASSIDREVGNTIYF.